The 27 T cell receptor beta chains listed next were all sequenced from one sample in a study of OX40 agonist ivuxolimab in advanced cancers. The assay was immunoSEQ multiplex PCR, and TCRdb's table has in-frame clones only and misses some. Among about 99,000 clones listed, 90% to 95% were seen once. The input for sequencing was CD4+ or CD8+ T cells sorted from blood, taken in a trial of the OX40 agonist ivuxolimab. These receptors all stem from an adult with an advanced solid tumor such as melanoma, head and neck, liver or kidney cancer.

The chain recombines TRBV5-1 with TRBJ2-1; 9 nucleotides align to TRBD2. The germline CDR1 and CDR2 sequences are SGHRS and YFSETQ. V gave up 1 base and J gave up 6 bases; unmatched junction bases: 8. This CDR3 is 16 amino acids long. The CDR3 is CASSLWPSGMGNEQFF. The CDR3 coding sequence is TGCGCCAGCAGCTTGTGGCCTAGCGGGATGGGCAATGAGCAGTTCTTC.

The chain combines TRBV19 with TRBJ2-1; 9 positions agree with TRBD2. The CDR3 length is 15 residues. Trimming at V came to 3 bases and at J to 3 bases, leaving 3 bases not matched to a gene. The V gene's germline CDR1 is LNHDA and CDR2 SQIVND (reference sequence). The chain's CDR3 is CASSIAGGVYNEQFF. CDR3 sequence (DNA): TGTGCCAGTAGTATCGCGGGAGGGGTCTACAATGAGCAGTTCTTC.

With respect to this clone: The sample contains more than one DNA sequence encoding this CDR3. The rearrangement uses TRBV7-2 and TRBJ2-3, with D unresolved. The CDR3 is made up of 14 amino acids. The germline V gene has CDR1 SGHTA and CDR2 FQGNSA. V was pared by 8 bases and J by 0 bases, with 12 bases between. The CDR3 DNA is TGTGCCAGCTCACCCTCCCCCAGCACAGATACGCAGTATTTT. Amino acids: CASSPSPSTDTQYF.

This sequence joins TRBV4-2 and TRBJ2-1, with 10 bases lining up with TRBD2. The CDR3 is made up of 15 amino acids. Germline V lookup: CDR1 LGHNA, CDR2 YNFKEQ. Trimming removed 5 bases from V and 4 bases from J; junction bases left unmatched: 5. Written as DNA, the CDR3 is TGTGCCAGCAGCGGGGCTAGCGGGGGATACAATGAGCAGTTCTTC. Protein product: CASSGASGGYNEQFF.

This chain uses TRBV2 with TRBJ1-2; tentative D call: TRBD1 (5 bases). The CDR3 loop spans 16 amino acids. Germline V CDR1 and CDR2: SNHLY, FYNNEI. With 7 bases removed from V and 1 base from J, the gap between germline ends came to 19 bases. DNA of the CDR3: TGTGCCAGCACCCCCGGGACGATTCTATTTAACTATGGCTACACCTTC. Amino acids: CASTPGTILFNYGYTF.

The chain recombines TRBV28 with TRBJ1-1, with D unresolved. The V and J ends lost 4 bases and 1 base respectively, with 13 bases between them. CDR3 length: 15 amino acids. The germline gives CDR1 MDHEN, CDR2 SYDVKM. CDR3 sequence: CASSYRQVGNTEAFF. The DNA of the CDR3 is TGTGCCAGCAGTTACCGGCAGGTGGGGAACACTGAAGCTTTCTTT.

The chain has TRBV6-6 and TRBJ1-4, with a weak D call TRBD1 (6 bases). The CDR3 is made up of 16 amino acids. CDR1 is MNHNY and CDR2 is SVGAGI in the germline V gene (reference sequence). Deletions cut 2 bases from V and 2 bases from J, with 12 bases between. The CDR3 loop reads CASSYKGVTTNEKLFF. CDR3 coding DNA: TGTGCCAGCAGTTACAAGGGGGTGACGACTAATGAAAAACTGTTTTTT.

The V gene is TRBV11-2, the J gene TRBJ2-1; D might be TRBD1 (6 bases). V was pared by 6 bases and J by 5 bases, with 17 bases between. This CDR3 has 15 residues. Germline V gives CDR1 SGHAT, CDR2 FQNNGV. CDR3 amino acids: CASSTRTATHNEQFF. The CDR3, as DNA: TGTGCCAGCAGTACCCGGACAGCAACCCACAATGAGCAGTTCTTC.

The J gene is TRBJ2-7, the V gene TRBV27, with a possible D match to TRBD2 (7 bases). V shed 11 bases and J shed 0 bases, with 20 bases lying between them. The CDR3 length is 15 residues. CDR1 is MNHEY, CDR2 SMNVEV, per germline (reference sequence). CDR3 in amino acids: CAPPPEGGISYEQYF. The DNA for the CDR3 is TGTGCCCCTCCCCCGGAGGGGGGGATCTCCTACGAGCAGTACTTC.

The chain is built from TRBV6-5 and TRBJ2-7; the match to TRBD2 covers 8 bases. J lost 7 bases, V lost 5 bases, and 4 bases had no gene match. The CDR3 is 12 amino acids. Germline loops: CDR1 MNHEY, CDR2 SVGAGI. The chain's CDR3 is CASSTPGGEQYF. CDR3 nucleotide sequence: TGTGCCAGCAGTACGCCGGGGGGGGAGCAGTACTTC.

This chain uses TRBV5-1 with TRBJ1-1, with 9 nucleotides matching TRBD1. V trimming: 3 bases; J trimming: 0 bases; junction bases outside the gene matches: 6. The CDR3 runs to 16 residues. Germline V gene lookup returns CDR1 SGHRS and CDR2 YFSETQ. CDR3 coding DNA: TGCGCCAGCAGCTCCATGACAGGGGGTGTGAACACTGAAGCTTTCTTT. Translated: CASSSMTGGVNTEAFF.

J is TRBJ1-5 and V is TRBV18, with 7 bases that match TRBD1. Germline trimming cut 3 bases from V and 7 bases from J; bases unmatched to any gene: 6. The germline V gene encodes CDR1 KGHSH and CDR2 LQKENI. The CDR3 runs to 14 residues. The CDR3, as DNA: TGTGCCAGCTCACCGCAGACAGGGAGGCAGCCCCAGCATTTT. Residues: CASSPQTGRQPQHF.

The chain combines TRBV7-9 with TRBJ1-3; D gene unclear. CDR1 is SEHNR, CDR2 FQNEAQ, per germline (reference sequence). The CDR3 is 14 amino acids. V lost 2 bases and J 4 bases, leaving 9 bases between the germline ends. CDR3 sequence (DNA): TGTGCCAGCAGCTTACTAGATCCCGGAAACACCATATATTTT. Its protein product is CASSLLDPGNTIYF. Together with reference TRBV7-9 and TRBJ1-3, the CDR3 gives the full variable domain: DTGVSQNPRHKITKRGQNVTFRCDPISEHNRLYWYRQTLGQGPEFLTYFQNEAQLEKSRLLSDRFSAERPKGSFSTLEIQRTEQGDSAMYLCASSLLDPGNTIYFGEGSWLTVV.

V and J are TRBV7-2 and TRBJ2-7; D uncertain. Looked up from germline, CDR1 is SGHTA and CDR2 is FQGNSA. This CDR3 has 13 residues. Trimming took off 5 bases at V and 6 bases at J, with 14 bases between the two ends. CDR3 in DNA: TGTGCCAGCAGCGGACGTGGGCTCGGCGAGCAGTACTTC. It is translated as CASSGRGLGEQYF.

This clone showed up just a few times. This rearrangement joins TRBV2 to TRBJ2-7; weak D call: TRBD2 (6 bases). The CDR3 consists of 15 residues. The V end lost 1 base, the J end lost 1 base, and 11 bases lay between the germline ends. Per the germline V gene, CDR1 is SNHLY and CDR2 is FYNNEI. The CDR3 protein is CASSEEGGKSYEQYF. The DNA for the CDR3 is TGTGCCAGCAGTGAAGAAGGCGGGAAGTCCTACGAGCAGTACTTC.

The chain combines TRBV6-1 with TRBJ1-5; tentatively, D is TRBD1 (6 bases). V gave up 6 bases and J gave up 6 bases, with 15 bases separating them. CDR3 size: 14 residues. Germline assignment: CDR1 MNHNS and CDR2 SASEGT. CDR3 in amino acids: CASSPEGGIQPQHF. CDR3 nucleotides: TGTGCCAGCAGCCCCGAGGGGGGGATTCAGCCCCAGCATTTT.

The chain couples TRBV19 to TRBJ2-4; tentative D call: TRBD1 (6 bases). Per the germline V gene, CDR1 is LNHDA and CDR2 is SQIVND (reference sequence). This CDR3 comprises 15 residues. Trimming shortened V by 7 bases and J by 0 bases, and 13 bases separated the two germline ends. The CDR3 loop is CASTLQGAAKNIQYF. The DNA for the CDR3 is TGTGCCAGTACGTTACAGGGAGCAGCCAAAAACATTCAGTACTTC.

This chain connects TRBV18 to TRBJ1-2; D may be TRBD1 (5 bases). The germline V gene encodes CDR1 KGHSH and CDR2 LQKENI. V lost 5 bases to trimming and J lost 8 bases, with 12 bases between them. This CDR3 contains 12 residues. As DNA, the CDR3 is TGTGCCAGCTCATCCTACGGGGACGGCTACACCTTC. Translated: CASSSYGDGYTF.

V gene TRBV27 combines with J gene TRBJ1-1; no clear D. Trimming stripped 6 bases from V and 7 bases from J, with 12 bases between. From germline, CDR1 is MNHEY and CDR2 SMNVEV (reference sequence). The CDR3 extends over 12 amino acids. The CDR3 DNA sequence: TGTGCCAGCAGCCGGCCAGGAGGTGAAGCTTTCTTT. This encodes CASSRPGGEAFF.

The V gene is TRBV5-1, the J gene TRBJ2-3; the D gene is possibly TRBD1 (5 bases). CDR1 and CDR2 (germline): SGHRS, YFSETQ. The CDR3 is 13 residues long. Trimming shortened V by 3 bases and J by 4 bases, and 9 bases separated the two germline ends. This CDR3 reads CASSWAGPDTQYF. In nucleotides, the CDR3 is TGCGCCAGCAGCTGGGCAGGGCCAGATACGCAGTATTTT. The full variable domain, completed using reference TRBV5-1 and TRBJ2-3, is KAGVTQTPRYLIKTRGQQVTLSCSPISGHRSVSWYQQTPGQGLQFLFEYFSETQRNKGNFPGRFSGRQFSNSRSEMNVSTLELGDSALYLCASSWAGPDTQYFGPGTRLTVL.

The chain recombines TRBV18 with TRBJ1-6, with D perhaps matching TRBD1 (5 bases). Between the trimmed V and J ends, which lost 5 bases and 2 bases, there was a span of 13 bases. Germline V lookup: CDR1 KGHSH, CDR2 LQKENI. The CDR3 runs to 16 residues. The CDR3 sequence is CASSANWDAYNSPLHF. The CDR3 DNA reads TGTGCCAGCTCAGCGAACTGGGACGCCTATAATTCACCCCTCCACTTT.

The rearrangement joins TRBV7-9 to TRBJ2-3; D is uncertain. Trimming removed 1 base at V and 4 bases at J, with 15 bases between. The CDR3 has 16 residues. Germline loops: CDR1 SEHNR, CDR2 FQNEAQ (reference sequence). The CDR3 reads CASSLGNPISADTQYF. The CDR3, as DNA: TGTGCCAGCAGCTTAGGGAACCCCATCAGTGCAGATACGCAGTATTTT.

The V call is TRBV28, the J call TRBJ1-5; D not certain. V dropped 9 bases and J dropped 7 bases, with 16 bases sitting between them. The CDR3 spans 13 residues. Germline V gives CDR1 MDHEN, CDR2 SYDVKM. The DNA for the CDR3 is TGTGCCAGTTTGGGGAATCTGGGCCAGCCCCAGCATTTT. Its protein product is CASLGNLGQPQHF.

The chain is built from TRBV7-8 and TRBJ2-7, with a tentative D call TRBD2 (5 bases). V was shortened by 5 bases and J by 3 bases, with 8 bases between the two germline ends. The CDR3 length is 12 residues. Germline CDR1 reads SGHVS; CDR2 reads FQNEAQ. CDR3 in amino acids: CASSHRGYEQYF. The CDR3 coding sequence is TGTGCCAGCAGCCACCGGGGCTACGAGCAGTACTTC.

The chain couples TRBV11-2 to TRBJ2-7; 11 bases are shared with TRBD2. The CDR3 length is 18 residues. The V and J ends lost 0 bases and 2 bases, in that order; junction bases with no gene match: 9. Germline loops: CDR1 SGHAT, CDR2 FQNNGV. This CDR3 is CASSLDGPGLAGAYEQYF. The CDR3 DNA is TGTGCCAGCAGCTTAGACGGCCCCGGACTAGCGGGCGCCTACGAGCAGTACTTC.

This chain connects TRBV7-9 to TRBJ2-7; 9 nucleotides line up with TRBD1. Germline CDR1 reads SEHNR; CDR2 reads FQNEAQ (reference sequence). Trimming removed 4 bases from V and 7 bases from J; junction bases left unmatched: 5. The CDR3 spans 13 residues. In DNA, the CDR3 is TGTGCCAGCAGCTCTACAGGGGGCAGGGAGCAGTACTTC. Translation: CASSSTGGREQYF.

This clone is a singleton in its sample. The chain joins TRBV19 to TRBJ2-1; 8 bases line up with TRBD1. With 0 bases clipped from V and 7 bases from J, the junction kept 14 bases outside the gene matches. CDR1 and CDR2 (germline): LNHDA, SQIVND (reference sequence). The CDR3 spans 18 residues. The CDR3 region has the DNA TGTGCCAGTAGTATAGATCTTGTCTTAGGGACAGGTCGGAATGAGCAGTTCTTC. Residues: CASSIDLVLGTGRNEQFF.